This TCR beta chain was identified during a study of CD8 T cells in Susac syndrome. RNA amounts of 0.5 to 1 ug underwent reverse transcription with random hexamers. MiXCR, run by TCRdb on the immunoSEQ multiplex PCR reads, gives a single entry per CDR3 protein. The repertoire holds 100,000 or so distinct CDR3 sequences, with 95% as singletons. This CDR3 is built from 15 residues. Germline CDR1 reads KGHDR; CDR2 reads SFDVKD. The V and J ends lost 4 bases and 1 base respectively, with 12 bases between them. This sequence originates from a human donor with Susac syndrome. The specimen was CD8+ T cells from PBMCs. This chain connects TRBV24-1 to TRBJ2-5; D perhaps matches TRBD1 (6 bases). The CDR3 bases are TGTGCCACCAGTGAGGTTAAAGGGGGCCAAGAGACCCAGTACTTC. Its protein is CATSEVKGGQETQYF.